Reported below is one T cell receptor (beta chain). The target antigen is unknown. These data come from a study of T cell repertoires in ileal Crohn's disease. Overall study context: Patients had a median approximately 7.2-year disease duration, and around 35% were active smokers. Study-wide results and limits: All patients with clonality above 26.8% had endoscopic recurrence.

Generated by immunoSEQ multiplex PCR, the TCRdb table keeps only in-frame clones and is missing some. Of roughly 3,500 clones listed, more than 80% are singletons. As to time point: inflamed ileum from the surgical specimen. The CDR3 is 14 amino acids. CDR1 is LGHNA and CDR2 is YSLEER in the germline V gene. Between the trimmed V and J ends, which lost 1 base and 7 bases, there was a span of 13 bases. Sequenced: ileal tissue. The TCR sequence derives from an adult with Crohn's disease. V usage is TRBV4-3 and J usage is TRBJ1-2; D is undetermined. The CDR3 here is CASSQGVRDLGYTF. CDR3 nucleotides: TGCGCCAGCAGCCAAGGTGTAAGGGATCTTGGCTACACCTTC.